This T cell receptor (beta chain) was sequenced during a study of beta chain features in type 1 diabetes (dated by TCRdb to about 2018). Background on the whole study: Mean age, gender distribution, total cell number and subset yield were not different between patients and healthy donors. Naive and central memory subsets were obtained from all 30 or so donors, but regulatory and stem cell-like memory subsets were isolated from only 8 patients and roughly eight healthy donors. Across all samples, about 110 million sorted cells were examined, and cell number per subset correlated strongly with RNA yield. The study compared the TCRB repertoires of sorted circulating CD4+ T cell subsets in recently diagnosed type 1 diabetes patients with those in matched healthy donors.

V drops 4 bases and J drops 7 bases, leaving 14 bases in between. CDR1 and CDR2 are drawn from the germline V gene (reference sequence): LNHDA, SQIVND. CDR3 length: 15 amino acids, cysteine to phenylalanine. Only the CDR3 part of the read is kept: 45 bases, read in frame from the first base. Overall study results and their limits: Naive, central memory and regulatory TCRB repertoires appeared to be more similar among patients than among healthy donors. Because cDNA was sequenced instead of genomic DNA, activated cells with high expression could be over-represented, although the groups did not differ in activation or CD3 levels. At VDJ recombination sites, type 1 diabetes patients had fewer insertions and more deleted nucleotides, which implies abnormalities in thymic rearrangement. HLA sub-analyses involved small numbers of individuals, so any influence of HLA type on TCRB rearrangement remained unresolved. Type 1 diabetes patients showed a moderate but significant shortening of TCRB CDR3 length in all four CD4+ subsets. Shorter templates might have been favored by PCR, but patient and control samples were amplified and corrected together, so both groups would have been affected equally by any skew.

The entire isolated RNA was reverse transcribed using the High Capacity cDNA Reverse Transcription Kit, and thus expressed TCRB transcripts were sequenced. Deep immunoSEQ sequencing was performed on naive, central memory and regulatory T cell samples, with an average of about 3.6 million total reads per sample. Sorted cells were lysed in RLT buffer, and RNA was extracted using DNase-treated RNeasy Micro or Mini kits according to cell number. Each cell subset was processed separately to prevent cross-contamination, with patient and healthy donor samples processed together. TCRB sequences were amplified from cDNA with the immunoSEQ multiplex PCR, producing 87-bp fragments spanning the CDR3 region. The amplicons were sequenced using the Illumina HiSeq platform. The paper's processing steps were these. Synthetic template baselines were used to correct PCR bias computationally, reads within Hamming distance 2 were collapsed together, and singletons that could not be merged were discarded. Reads were aligned to IMGT to assign V, D and J genes, CDR3 length, and insertions or deletions at six rearrangement sites. Clonotype counts were normalized to sorted cell number within each subset before computing true diversity and Gini coefficients with the tcR R package. The overlap coefficient, calculated on TCRB nucleotide sequences, was used to measure repertoire sharing. TCRdb's version of the immuneACCESS table is confined to in-frame rearrangements and falls short of the full clone set. An unresolved V gene accounts for under half of the shortfall where checked; the remainder is of unknown origin. Clone size and V and J calls were adopted from that table, with D and trimming inferred from the DNA. The sample table lists about 240,000 clones, around 26% of them with a count of one. Roughly 4.1% of the sample is held by the ten biggest clonotypes.

From each donor, a single peripheral blood sample of 95 to 150 mL on average was drawn into heparinised tubes. A BD FACSAria II and a panel including CD45RO, CCR7, CD25, CD127, CD95 and CD27 were used to sort naive, central memory, regulatory and stem cell-like memory CD4+ T cells. Purity was above 95% for every sorted population. Right away, PBMCs were isolated by Lymphoprep density gradient centrifugation and were stained directly, with no culture step. Samples were stained and sorted in pairs, with one healthy donor and one patient per experiment, so that batch effects were minimized. This clone has just a few counts. Its antigen remains undetermined. No base quality information exists; no much larger clone differs at one position.

Sequencing input: central memory CD4+ T cells from blood. This TCR was sampled from a young man in good health. The rearranged chain carries TRBV19 and TRBJ2-6; the D gene lacks a confident call. The CDR3 protein is CASSKSTLEANVLTF. In nucleotide form, the sequence is TGTGCCAGTAGTAAGAGCACCCTGGAAGCCAACGTCCTGACTTTC.